Shown below are 18 T cell receptor beta chains from a single sample sequenced in a study of blood T cell repertoires in COVID-19. Here immunoSEQ multiplex PCR was the method, and the copy in TCRdb shows in-frame clones only, minus some. The table includes over 150,000 clones, roughly nine tenths detected once. Sample: peripheral blood. Every receptor here comes from a man aged 18 to 35 who had recovered from COVID-19.

The J gene is TRBJ2-2, the V gene TRBV30; D is uncertain. The germline CDR1 and CDR2 sequences are GTSNPN and SVGIG (reference sequence). The germline V and J ends were trimmed by 2 bases and 0 bases, with 7 bases remaining between them. The length of the CDR3 is 14 residues. The chain's CDR3 is CAWSRGTNTGELFF. DNA of the CDR3: TGTGCCTGGAGTCGAGGAACGAACACCGGGGAGCTGTTTTTT. Full variable domain (rest looked up from reference TRBV30 and TRBJ2-2): SQTIHQWPATLVQPVGSPLSLECTVEGTSNPNLYWYRQAAGRGLQLLFYSVGIGQISSEVPQNLSASRPQDRQFILSSKKLLLSDSGFYLCAWSRGTNTGELFFGEGSRLTVL.

As DNA, the CDR3 is TGTGCCAGCAGCCCCAAGAGGGGCTACACCTTC. This gives the protein CASSPKRGYTF. This chain uses TRBV27 with TRBJ1-2; D not certain. The germline V gene encodes CDR1 MNHEY and CDR2 SMNVEV (reference sequence). V shed 6 bases and J shed 8 bases, with 10 bases lying between them. CDR3 length: 11 amino acids.

The count of this clone is one. V is TRBV7-9 and J is TRBJ2-6; 7 positions agree with TRBD2. The CDR3 extends over 19 amino acids. J was trimmed by 0 bases and V by 5 bases; bases with no gene match: 13. In germline, CDR1 is SEHNR, CDR2 FQNEAQ (reference sequence). This chain's CDR3 is CASSPRAAGDRSGANVLTF. Here the CDR3 DNA reads TGTGCCAGCAGCCCGCGGGCCGCGGGGGATCGCTCTGGGGCCAACGTCCTGACTTTC.

This chain uses TRBV5-4 with TRBJ1-1; the D gene is possibly TRBD1 (6 bases). Germline assignment: CDR1 SGHNT and CDR2 YYREEE (reference sequence). The CDR3 totals 14 residues. V was pared by 4 bases and J by 2 bases, with 12 bases between. In DNA form, the CDR3 reads TGTGCCAGCAGCATGGGACAAATTAACACTGAAGCTTTCTTT. This codes for CASSMGQINTEAFF.

V gene TRBV29-1 combines with J gene TRBJ1-2; TRBD1 agrees at 9 bases. Germline CDR1 and CDR2: SQVTM and ANQGSEA. With 3 bases clipped from V and 8 bases from J, the junction kept 7 bases outside the gene matches. The CDR3 length is 13 residues. DNA for the CDR3: TGCAGCGTTGACGGGACAGGGCTTTGGGGCTACACCTTC. Encoded protein: CSVDGTGLWGYTF.

This clone has a handful of counts. This chain joins TRBV24-1 and TRBJ2-1; TRBD2 matches at 7 bases. This CDR3 has 13 residues. Germline V gene data show CDR1 as KGHDR and CDR2 as SFDVKD. Unmatched junction bases numbered 8, after V lost 7 bases and J lost 9 bases. CDR3 sequence reads: CATSEAGRGEQFF. The CDR3 DNA reads as TGTGCCACCAGCGAAGCGGGAAGGGGTGAGCAGTTCTTC.

The rearrangement links TRBV10-3 to TRBJ2-1; D might be TRBD1 (6 bases). The CDR3 is made up of 15 amino acids. CDR1 and CDR2 (germline): ENHRY, SYGVKD. Trimming left V 5 bases short and J 4 bases short, with 15 bases between. The CDR3 coding sequence is TGTGCCATCAGTACTAACAGGGAACGGTACAATGAGCAGTTCTTC. It is translated as CAISTNRERYNEQFF.

This clone was found once. This sequence joins TRBV7-9 and TRBJ2-7; D possibly corresponds to TRBD2 (6 bases). The CDR3 runs to 16 residues. Trimming removed 5 bases at V and 0 bases at J, with 17 bases between. Germline lookup yields CDR1 SEHNR and CDR2 FQNEAQ (reference sequence). The CDR3: CASSPTVGEASYEQYF. DNA for the CDR3: TGTGCCAGCAGCCCAACCGTAGGGGAGGCCTCCTACGAGCAGTACTTC.

This clone occurred once. Other DNA sequences in the same sample also yield this CDR3. This sequence joins TRBV19 and TRBJ2-1; 11 bases match TRBD2. V dropped 5 bases and J dropped 7; count of bases not matched to a gene: 4. In germline, CDR1 is LNHDA, CDR2 SQIVND (reference sequence). This CDR3 spans 14 amino acids. The CDR3 DNA reads as TGTGCCAGTAGTTTAGCGGGAGGGCCTAATGAGCAGTTCTTC. Translated, it gives CASSLAGGPNEQFF.

This clone was seen a few times. V and J are TRBV19 and TRBJ2-1; 10 positions agree with TRBD2. The J segment lost 8 bases and the V segment lost 1 base, leaving 8 bases of the junction unmatched. In germline, CDR1 is LNHDA, CDR2 SQIVND (reference sequence). The CDR3 runs 16 residues. The CDR3 here is CASSIGPSGSDYEQFF. DNA for the CDR3: TGTGCCAGTAGTATAGGCCCTAGCGGGAGTGACTATGAGCAGTTCTTC.

V is TRBV7-9 and J is TRBJ1-2, with D unresolved. The CDR3 runs 13 residues. Trimming took off 0 bases at V and 3 bases at J, with 5 bases between the two ends. Germline V lookup: CDR1 SEHNR, CDR2 FQNEAQ (reference sequence). CDR3 in DNA: TGTGCCAGCAGCTTAGCATCGGACTATGGCTACACCTTC. Protein sequence: CASSLASDYGYTF.

This chain joins TRBV10-3 and TRBJ2-3; the D gene is possibly TRBD2 (7 bases). This CDR3 comprises 16 residues. CDR1 and CDR2 (germline): ENHRY, SYGVKD. V lost 3 bases and J 4 bases, leaving 17 bases between the germline ends. CDR3 loop: CAISDGGGGPADTQYF. The CDR3 DNA reads TGTGCCATCAGTGATGGAGGGGGAGGGCCTGCAGATACGCAGTATTTT.

The V gene is TRBV28, the J gene TRBJ2-1; possibly TRBD2 for D (6 bases). CDR3 length: 14 amino acids. Germline V lookup: CDR1 MDHEN, CDR2 SYDVKM. Trimming shortened V by 3 bases and J by 7 bases, and 13 bases separated the two germline ends. This CDR3 reads CASSFRLVWNEQFF. The CDR3 DNA follows: TGTGCCAGCAGTTTCCGACTAGTTTGGAATGAGCAGTTCTTC.

This clone appeared once. This rearrangement joins TRBV5-5 to TRBJ2-2; 8 nucleotides line up with TRBD2. After removal of 4 bases from V and 0 bases from J, the junction contained 5 bases not matched to a gene. Per germline, CDR1 SGHKS and CDR2 YYEKEE (reference sequence). The CDR3 is made up of 16 amino acids. Here the CDR3 DNA reads TGTGCCAGCAGCCAAGGGGGACTAGCGAACACCGGGGAGCTGTTTTTT. It translates to CASSQGGLANTGELFF.

The V gene is TRBV18, the J gene TRBJ1-2; 7 bases map to TRBD1. CDR3 length: 14 residues. Germline lookup yields CDR1 KGHSH and CDR2 LQKENI. V was pared by 3 bases and J by 5 bases, with 6 bases of the junction left unmatched. CDR3 nucleotides: TGTGCCAGCTCACCCGGACAGGAAGGATATGGCTACACCTTC. Translating it yields CASSPGQEGYGYTF.

CDR3 in DNA: TGTGCCAGCAGCTTTCCGGACTGGGCCTCGAGAGAAGAGACCCAGTACTTC. This codes for CASSFPDWASREETQYF. The chain is built from TRBV7-9 and TRBJ2-5; D perhaps matches TRBD2 (5 bases). This CDR3 contains 17 residues. From germline, CDR1 is SEHNR and CDR2 FQNEAQ (reference sequence). V lost 3 bases and J 3 bases, leaving 20 bases between the germline ends.

The rearrangement uses TRBV27 and TRBJ2-5; D gene uncertain. This CDR3 contains 14 residues. Germline CDR1 MNHEY, CDR2 SMNVEV (reference sequence). Trimming shortened V by 0 bases and J by 3 bases, and 8 bases separated the two germline ends. The DNA of the CDR3 is TGTGCCAGCAGTTTATCGCGTTTCGAAGAGACCCAGTACTTC. This translates into CASSLSRFEETQYF.

The chain is built from TRBV11-3 and TRBJ2-1; D is perhaps TRBD2 (6 bases). The CDR3 contains 14 residues. Germline CDR1 and CDR2: SGHNT and YENEEA. The ends were cut back, 0 bases at V and 8 bases at J, with 11 bases in the middle. CDR3 residues: CASSLDVTGDEQFF. The CDR3 DNA reads TGTGCCAGCAGCTTAGACGTGACGGGAGATGAGCAGTTCTTC.